This TCR beta chain comes out of a study of cytomegalovirus exposure and HLA in healthy donors. CDR3 length: 16 residues. J gave up 7 bases and V 0 bases, and 8 bases lay outside the gene matches. CDR1 GTSNPN and CDR2 SVGIG come from the germline V gene (reference sequence). The study ran its PCR with 60 Vbeta and 13 Jbeta primers. Assay: immunoSEQ multiplex PCR; the TCRdb copy retains only in-frame clones and omits some. The repertoire includes 160,000 or so clones, around three quarters of them detected once, and over 0.95% sits in the top ten. Healthy bone marrow donors made up the donor group. The chain joins TRBV30 to TRBJ2-1; 11 nucleotides agree with TRBD2. The sample taken for sequencing was PBMCs. The sequence derives from a woman between 40 and 50 years old in good health and CMV-seronegative. The CDR3 DNA reads as TGTGCCTGGAGTGTACATCCTAGCGGGAGGATAAATGAGCAGTTCTTC. The encoded protein is CAWSVHPSGRINEQFF.